Reported below is one T cell receptor beta chain. The sample is drawn from a study of T cell changes during pregnancy in multiple sclerosis. Trimming removed 2 bases from V and 3 bases from J, with 6 bases in between. Germline V gives CDR1 MNHEY, CDR2 SMNVEV (reference sequence). This CDR3 is built from 13 residues. Some clones are missing from TCRdb's copy, which holds only in-frame ones; the method was immunoSEQ multiplex PCR. Of roughly 38,000 clones listed, 90% to 95% are singletons. V gene TRBV27 combines with J gene TRBJ2-3; D is ambiguous. The clonotype was recovered from a female donor with multiple sclerosis, enrolled in a pregnancy study. The sequencing used CD4+ T cells from peripheral blood mononuclear cells, collected in the third trimester of pregnancy. The CDR3 sequence is CASSLKRTDTQYF. The CDR3, as DNA: TGTGCCAGCAGTTTAAAGAGGACAGATACGCAGTATTTT.